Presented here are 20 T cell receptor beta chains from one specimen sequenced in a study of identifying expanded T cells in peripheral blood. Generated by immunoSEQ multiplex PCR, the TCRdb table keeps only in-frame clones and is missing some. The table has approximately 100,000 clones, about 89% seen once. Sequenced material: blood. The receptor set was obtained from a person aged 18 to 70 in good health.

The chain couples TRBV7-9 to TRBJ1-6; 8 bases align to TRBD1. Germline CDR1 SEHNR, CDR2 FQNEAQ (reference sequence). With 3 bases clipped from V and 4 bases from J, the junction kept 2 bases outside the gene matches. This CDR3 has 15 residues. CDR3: CASSFRQGYNSPLHF. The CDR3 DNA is TGTGCCAGCAGCTTCAGACAGGGGTATAATTCACCCCTCCACTTT.

CDR3 residues: CASSFTSGGYQETQYF. The CDR3 nucleotides read TGTGCCAGCAGCTTTACTAGCGGGGGGTACCAAGAGACCCAGTACTTC. The chain links TRBV13 to TRBJ2-5, with 12 bases aligning to TRBD2. With V trimmed by 3 bases and J by 0 bases, 2 bases remained unmatched. Germline-derived CDR1 and CDR2 are PRHDT and FYEKMQ (reference sequence). The CDR3 consists of 16 residues.

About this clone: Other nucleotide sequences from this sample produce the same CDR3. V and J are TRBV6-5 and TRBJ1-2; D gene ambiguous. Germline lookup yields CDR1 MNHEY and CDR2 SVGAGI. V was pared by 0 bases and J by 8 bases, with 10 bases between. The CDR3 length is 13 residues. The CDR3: CASSYSWGYGYTF. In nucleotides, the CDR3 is TGTGCCAGCAGTTACTCCTGGGGTTACGGCTACACCTTC.

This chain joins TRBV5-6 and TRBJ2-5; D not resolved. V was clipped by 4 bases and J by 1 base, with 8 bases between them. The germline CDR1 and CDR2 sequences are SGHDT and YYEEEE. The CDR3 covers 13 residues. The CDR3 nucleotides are TGTGCCAGCAGCGTTTGGCCCCAAGAGACCCAGTACTTC. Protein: CASSVWPQETQYF.

This CDR3 is CSASSVVAFF. The CDR3, as DNA: TGCAGTGCTAGTTCGGTTGTAGCTTTCTTT. The rearrangement links TRBV20-1 to TRBJ1-1; the D is unclear. The CDR3 totals 10 residues. Germline CDR1 reads DFQATT; CDR2 reads SNEGSKA (reference sequence). Trimming left V 3 bases short and J 10 bases short, with 9 bases between.

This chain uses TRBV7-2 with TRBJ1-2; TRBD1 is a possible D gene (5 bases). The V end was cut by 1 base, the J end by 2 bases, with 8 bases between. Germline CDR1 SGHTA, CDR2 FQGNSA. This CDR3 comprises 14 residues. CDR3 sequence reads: CASSLDQGNYGYTF. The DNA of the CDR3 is TGTGCCAGCAGCTTAGATCAGGGCAACTATGGCTACACCTTC.

The CDR3 nucleotides read TGCGCCAGCAGCTTGGGACAGCCACAAGAGACCCAGTACTTC. Translation gives CASSLGQPQETQYF. This chain joins TRBV5-1 and TRBJ2-5, with a weak D call TRBD1 (5 bases). The germline V gene encodes CDR1 SGHRS and CDR2 YFSETQ. The length of the CDR3 is 14 residues. V was pared by 0 bases and J by 2 bases, with 8 bases between.

The CDR3 loop is CASSETPGQPNEKLFF. CDR3 nucleotide sequence: TGTGCCAGCAGTGAGACACCGGGACAGCCGAATGAAAAACTGTTTTTT. The chain has TRBV6-1 and TRBJ1-4; TRBD1 matches at 7 bases. CDR1 MNHNS and CDR2 SASEGT come from the germline V gene. CDR3 length equals 16 residues. V shed 3 bases and J 5 bases; nucleotides not matched to a gene: 9.

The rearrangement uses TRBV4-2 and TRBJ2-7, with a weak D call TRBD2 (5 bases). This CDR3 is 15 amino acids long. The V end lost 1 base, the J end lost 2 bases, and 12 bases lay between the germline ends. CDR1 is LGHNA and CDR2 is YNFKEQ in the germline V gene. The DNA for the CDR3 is TGTGCCAGCAGCCAAGCCGCTAGCTGGACCTACGAGCAGTACTTC. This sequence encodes CASSQAASWTYEQYF.

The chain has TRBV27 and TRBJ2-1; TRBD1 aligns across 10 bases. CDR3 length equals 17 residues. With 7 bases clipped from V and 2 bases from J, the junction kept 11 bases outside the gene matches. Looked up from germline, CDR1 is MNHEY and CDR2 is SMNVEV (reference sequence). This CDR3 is CASTPAETGGPYNEQFF. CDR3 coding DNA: TGTGCCAGCACACCCGCGGAGACAGGGGGCCCCTACAATGAGCAGTTCTTC.

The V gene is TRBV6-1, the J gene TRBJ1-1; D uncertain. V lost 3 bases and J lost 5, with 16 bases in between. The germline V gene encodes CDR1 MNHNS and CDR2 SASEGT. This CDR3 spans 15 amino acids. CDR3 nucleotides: TGTGCCAGCAGTGATCATGGGGTCGTAGGTACTGAAGCTTTCTTT. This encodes CASSDHGVVGTEAFF.

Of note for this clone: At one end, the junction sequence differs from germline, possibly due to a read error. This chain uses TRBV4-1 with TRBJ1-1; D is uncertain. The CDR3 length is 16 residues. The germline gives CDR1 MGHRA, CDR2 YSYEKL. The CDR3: CASRQRVSGMNTEAFF. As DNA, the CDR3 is TGCGCCAGCCGCCAGCGGGTTAGCGGGATGAACACTGAAGCTTTCTTT.

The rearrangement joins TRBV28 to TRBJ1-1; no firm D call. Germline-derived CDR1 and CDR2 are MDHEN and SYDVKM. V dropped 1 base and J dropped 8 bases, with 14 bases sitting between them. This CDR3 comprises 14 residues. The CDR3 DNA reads TGTGCCAGCAGTTTATACCTAACCCTATCGGAAGCTTTCTTT. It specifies CASSLYLTLSEAFF. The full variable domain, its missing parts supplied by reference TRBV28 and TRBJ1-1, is DVKVTQSSRYLVKRTGEKVFLECVQDMDHENMFWYRQDPGLGLRLIYFSYDVKMKEKGDIPEGYSVSREKKERFSLILESASTNQTSMYLCASSLYLTLSEAFFGQGTRLTVV.

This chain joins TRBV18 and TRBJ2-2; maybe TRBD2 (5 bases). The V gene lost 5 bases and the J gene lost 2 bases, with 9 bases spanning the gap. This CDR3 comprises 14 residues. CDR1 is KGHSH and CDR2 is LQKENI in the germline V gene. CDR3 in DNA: TGTGCCAGCTCATCGACTAAAAACACCGGGGAGCTGTTTTTT. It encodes CASSSTKNTGELFF.

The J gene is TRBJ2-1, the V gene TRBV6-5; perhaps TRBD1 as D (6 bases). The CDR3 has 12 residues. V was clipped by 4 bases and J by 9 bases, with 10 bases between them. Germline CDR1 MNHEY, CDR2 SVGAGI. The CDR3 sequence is CASSLQGREQFF. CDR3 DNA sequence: TGTGCCAGCAGTTTACAGGGACGTGAGCAGTTCTTC.

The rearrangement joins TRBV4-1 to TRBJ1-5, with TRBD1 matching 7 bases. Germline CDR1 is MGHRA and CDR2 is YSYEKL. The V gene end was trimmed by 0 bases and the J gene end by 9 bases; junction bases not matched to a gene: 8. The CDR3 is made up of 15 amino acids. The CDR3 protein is CASSQDDRVHGPQHF. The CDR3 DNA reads TGCGCCAGCAGCCAAGACGACAGGGTGCACGGGCCCCAGCATTTT.

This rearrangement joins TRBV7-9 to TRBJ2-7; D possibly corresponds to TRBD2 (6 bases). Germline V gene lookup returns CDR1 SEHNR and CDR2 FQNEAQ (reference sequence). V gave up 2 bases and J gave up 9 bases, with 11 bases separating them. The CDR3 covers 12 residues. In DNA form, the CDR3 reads TGTGCCAGCAGCTTATGGGGAGGAGGGCAGTACTTC. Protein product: CASSLWGGGQYF.

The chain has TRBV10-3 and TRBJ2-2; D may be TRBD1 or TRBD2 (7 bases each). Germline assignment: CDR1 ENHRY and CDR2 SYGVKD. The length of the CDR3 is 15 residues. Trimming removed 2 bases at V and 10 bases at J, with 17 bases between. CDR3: CAISENRGRGEELFF. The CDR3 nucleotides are TGTGCCATCAGTGAGAACAGGGGCCGGGGGGAGGAGCTGTTTTTT.

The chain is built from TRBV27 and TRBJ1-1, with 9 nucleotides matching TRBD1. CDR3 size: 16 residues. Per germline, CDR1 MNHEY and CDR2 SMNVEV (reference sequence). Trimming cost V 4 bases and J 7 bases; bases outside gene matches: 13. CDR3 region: CASSSLPGQGANEAFF. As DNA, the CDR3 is TGTGCCAGCAGTTCTCTACCGGGACAGGGAGCCAATGAAGCTTTCTTT.

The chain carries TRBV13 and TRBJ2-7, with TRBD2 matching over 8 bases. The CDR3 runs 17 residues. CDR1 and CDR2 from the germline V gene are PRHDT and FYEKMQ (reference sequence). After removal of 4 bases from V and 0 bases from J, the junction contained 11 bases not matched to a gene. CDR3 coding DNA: TGTGCCAGCAGCTACACTCCCGAAGGGACTAGCTCCTACGAGCAGTACTTC. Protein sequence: CASSYTPEGTSSYEQYF.